This TCR beta chain was documented in a study of T-cell memory formation after mild COVID-19. Study-wide context: TCR clusters were largely donor specific. Whole-study results and caveats: Those CD4+ clones that contracted were mainly in CM and EM (CD8+ ones in EMRA).

This clonotype was seen a handful of times. The antigen is unknown. UMIs and sample barcodes were carried by the TCR alpha and TCR beta cDNA libraries that 5'RACE produced using constant-segment primers. In TCRdb, the 5' RACE reads were re-called with MiXCR into one record per CDR3 protein. The data hold 280,000 or so distinct CDR3 sequences, with around 17% observed a single time. V was cut by 6 bases and J by 8 bases, with 21 bases left in between. Germline V CDR1 and CDR2: LGHNT, FRNRAP. The CDR3 is 15 residues long. This receptor was identified in a man between 18 and 29 years old who had mild COVID-19 (a few samples of this study predate the infection). Cell type and time point are not known. J is TRBJ2-3 and V is TRBV12-5; D gene unclear. Sample: PBMCs or a T cell subset sorted from them (not recorded which). This chain's CDR3 is CASGWARTRAGTQYF. The CDR3 DNA is TGTGCTAGTGGGTGGGCCCGTACACGGGCCGGTACGCAGTATTTT.